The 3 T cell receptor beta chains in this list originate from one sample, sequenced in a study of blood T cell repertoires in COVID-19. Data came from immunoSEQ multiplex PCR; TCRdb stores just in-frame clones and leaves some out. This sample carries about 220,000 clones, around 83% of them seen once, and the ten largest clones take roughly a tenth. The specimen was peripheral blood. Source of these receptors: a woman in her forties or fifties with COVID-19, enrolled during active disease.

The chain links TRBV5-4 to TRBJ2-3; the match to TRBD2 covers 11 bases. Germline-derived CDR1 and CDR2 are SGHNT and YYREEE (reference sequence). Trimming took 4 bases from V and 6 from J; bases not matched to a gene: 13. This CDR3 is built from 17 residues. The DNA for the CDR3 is TGTGCCAGCAGCCCCTCTAGCGGGGGGCCCCCCCAGGATACGCAGTATTTT. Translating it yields CASSPSSGGPPQDTQYF.

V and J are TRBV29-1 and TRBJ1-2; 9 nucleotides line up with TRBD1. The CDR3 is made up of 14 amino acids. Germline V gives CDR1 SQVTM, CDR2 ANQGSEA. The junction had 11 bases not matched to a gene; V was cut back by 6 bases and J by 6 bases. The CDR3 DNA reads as TGCAGCGTCATTGCCCCCGGACAGGGGAATGGCTACACCTTC. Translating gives CSVIAPGQGNGYTF.

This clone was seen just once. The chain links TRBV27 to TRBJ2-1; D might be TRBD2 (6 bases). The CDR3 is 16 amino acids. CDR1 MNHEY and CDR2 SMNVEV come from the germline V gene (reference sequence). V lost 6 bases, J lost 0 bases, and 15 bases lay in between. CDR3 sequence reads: CASRSSGGLSYNEQFF. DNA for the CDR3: TGTGCCAGCAGATCATCCGGGGGTCTCTCCTACAATGAGCAGTTCTTC.